These 13 T cell receptor beta chains share one sample of origin, sequenced in a study of breast tumors, draining lymph nodes, adjacent tissues. Each CDR3 protein is one row after TCRdb ran MiXCR on the multiplex PCR reads. The table has about 180,000 distinct CDR3 sequences, around 35% seen once. The lymph nodes were axillary draining lymph nodes from breast cancer patients. Sequenced: axillary lymph node tissue. The receptor source for this set is a female donor with breast cancer. Some clones in this sample may be carry-over from other donors' samples.

This clonotype has ten or more counts. V gene TRBV5-1 combines with J gene TRBJ2-2, with 9 bases matching TRBD2. V lost 0 bases and J lost 4; bases outside the gene matches: 1. This CDR3 contains 15 residues. Germline V CDR1 and CDR2: SGHRS, YFSETQ. Written as DNA, the CDR3 is TGCGCCAGCAGCTTGGTTAGCGGGGGCACCGGGGAGCTGTTTTTT. Translated, it gives CASSLVSGGTGELFF.

The chain uses TRBV2 and TRBJ1-4; D may be TRBD1 (6 bases). CDR1 is SNHLY and CDR2 is FYNNEI in the germline V gene. The CDR3 length is 15 residues. The V end lost 3 bases, the J end lost 4 bases, and 12 bases lay between the germline ends. CDR3 region: CASSEWTAFNEKLFF. CDR3 nucleotide sequence: TGTGCCAGCAGTGAGTGGACAGCTTTTAATGAAAAACTGTTTTTT. Combining the CDR3 with reference TRBV2 and TRBJ1-4 gives the whole variable domain EPEVTQTPSHQVTQMGQEVILRCVPISNHLYFYWYRQILGQKVEFLVSFYNNEISEKSEIFDDQFSVERPDGSNFTLKIRSTKLEDSAMYFCASSEWTAFNEKLFFGSGTQLSVL.

In this sample, this clonotype turned up many times. This chain links TRBV5-5 with TRBJ2-1; no clear D gene. The CDR3 sequence is 12 residues long. Germline V CDR1 and CDR2: SGHKS, YYEKEE (reference sequence). The V gene lost 5 bases and the J gene lost 10 bases, with 13 bases spanning the gap. The CDR3 here is CASSINREEQFF. CDR3 bases: TGTGCCAGCAGTATTAATCGAGAAGAGCAGTTCTTC.

V usage is TRBV9 and J usage is TRBJ1-6, with 7 positions matching TRBD1. Germline CDR1 is SGDLS and CDR2 is YYNGEE. This CDR3 has 13 residues. V trimming: 3 bases; J trimming: 8 bases; junction bases outside the gene matches: 2. CDR3 amino acids: CASSAQGDSPLHF. The CDR3 DNA sequence: TGTGCCAGCAGCGCCCAGGGGGATTCACCCCTCCACTTT. Combining the CDR3 with reference TRBV9 and TRBJ1-6 gives the whole variable domain DSGVTQTPKHLITATGQRVTLRCSPRSGDLSVYWYQQSLDQGLQFLIQYYNGEERAKGNILERFSAQQFPDLHSELNLSSLELGDSALYFCASSAQGDSPLHFGNGTRLTVT.

This clonotype appeared many times. The rearrangement joins TRBV11-2 to TRBJ2-2; D is ambiguous. Germline loops: CDR1 SGHAT, CDR2 FQNNGV. The CDR3 has 13 residues. V was pared by 3 bases and J by 5 bases, with 7 bases between. The CDR3 protein is CASSFRRTGELFF. CDR3 nucleotides: TGTGCCAGCAGCTTTAGGCGTACCGGGGAGCTGTTTTTT.

Points on this clonotype: Mismatch with germline at one junction end may stem from a read error. The CDR3 loop is CASSPGIGEYIQSF. The CDR3 bases are TGTGCCAGCAGCCCCGGAATTGGAGAATACATTCAGTCCTTC. The chain couples TRBV9 to TRBJ2-4; unclear D gene. Germline V gene lookup returns CDR1 SGDLS and CDR2 YYNGEE. The CDR3 loop spans 14 amino acids.

There are a few counts of this clonotype. As DNA, the CDR3 is TGTGCCAGCAGTCACGAAGGAGGGAAGTCCTACAATGAGCAGTTCTTC. Its protein product is CASSHEGGKSYNEQFF. The rearrangement uses TRBV6-4 and TRBJ2-1, with D perhaps matching TRBD2 (6 bases). The CDR3 spans 16 residues. With 5 bases removed from V and 1 base from J, the gap between germline ends came to 15 bases. Looked up from germline, CDR1 is MRHNA and CDR2 is SNTAGT.

A remark on this clonotype: A read error may explain this, as a much larger clone is one base away. V and J are TRBV6-6 and TRBJ2-6; D unresolved. With 5 bases removed from V and 5 bases from J, the gap between germline ends came to 7 bases. The CDR3 length is 13 residues. In germline, CDR1 is MNHNY, CDR2 SVGAGI (reference sequence). CDR3: CASSHGRANVLTF. The CDR3 DNA is TGTGCCAGCAGTCATGGGCGGGCCAACGTCCTGACTTTC.

Note on this clonotype: Given a much more abundant clone one base away, this may be a read error. The rearrangement uses TRBV6-1 and TRBJ2-1, with D perhaps TRBD2 (5 bases). Germline V lookup: CDR1 MNHNS, CDR2 SASEGT. The V end lost 8 bases, the J end lost 0 bases, and 11 bases lay between the germline ends. The CDR3 consists of 14 residues. The CDR3 reads CASQKRSSYNEQFF. DNA for the CDR3: TGTGCCAGCCAGAAGCGGAGCTCCTACAATGAGCAGTTCTTC.

The chain combines TRBV11-1 with TRBJ2-3; 11 bases are shared with TRBD2. Trimming took 5 bases from V and 6 from J; bases not matched to a gene: 16. This CDR3 contains 18 residues. Germline CDR1 is SGHAT and CDR2 is FQDESV (reference sequence). CDR3 nucleotide sequence: TGTGCCAGCAGCCTAGAGGGTCTAGCGGGGGGCCGGGGGGATACGCAGTATTTT. Translation: CASSLEGLAGGRGDTQYF. Supplemented by reference TRBV11-1 and TRBJ2-3, the full variable domain reads EAEVAQSPRYKITEKSQAVAFWCDPISGHATLYWYRQILGQGPELLVQFQDESVVDDSQLPKDRFSAERLKGVDSTLKIQPAELGDSAMYLCASSLEGLAGGRGDTQYFGPGTRLTVL.

The CDR3 nucleotides read TGTGCCAGCAGTCAACCGGGACAAACCTATGGCTACACCTTC. Protein product: CASSQPGQTYGYTF. This rearrangement joins TRBV6-1 to TRBJ1-2; D perhaps matches TRBD1 (6 bases). V was pared by 5 bases and J by 4 bases, with 14 bases between. The CDR3 extends over 14 amino acids. Germline CDR1 is MNHNS and CDR2 is SASEGT.

For this clonotype: A much larger clone lies a single base off, so this may be a read error. The conserved phenylalanine or tryptophan is not found at the CDR3 terminus, so this likely reflects a read error. This rearrangement joins TRBV7-8 to TRBJ2-7; no firm D call. The CDR3 has 14 amino acids. V lost 8 bases, J lost 1 base, and 15 bases lay in between. CDR1 is SGHVS, CDR2 FQNEAQ, per germline. This CDR3 is CASSPISQSYEQYL. DNA of the CDR3: TGTGCCAGCTCACCAATATCACAATCCTACGAGCAGTACCTC.

The V call is TRBV2, the J call TRBJ1-3; D may be TRBD1 (5 bases). The CDR3 sequence is 13 residues long. CDR1 and CDR2 from the germline V gene are SNHLY and FYNNEI. Deletions cut 3 bases from V and 9 bases from J, with 12 bases between. The CDR3 loop is CASSEGPISTIYF. The CDR3 nucleotides are TGTGCCAGCAGTGAGGGACCTATAAGCACCATATATTTT.